The clone carrying this T cell receptor beta chain has just a few counts. Its specificity is unknown. Via MiXCR, TCRdb re-called the RT-PCR reads, giving one row per CDR3 protein. The sample has 650,000 to 800,000 distinct CDR3 sequences; approximately 15% are singletons. This sample is drawn from a study of response to subunit inactivated influenza vaccine. Overall study findings and caveats: After each seasonal influenza vaccination, few new T cells are recruited, the authors suggested.

Trimming removed 1 base from V and 5 bases from J, with 17 bases in between. The CDR3 totals 16 residues. CDR1 and CDR2 (germline): LNHNV, YYDKDF (reference sequence). The sample in question was PBMCs from blood, obtained 14 to 15 days before vaccination. This TCR was recovered from a man aged 45 to 65 who received an inactivated influenza vaccine. This chain connects TRBV15 to TRBJ1-2; D is possibly TRBD1 (5 bases). In nucleotides, the CDR3 is TGTGCCACCAGCAGAGTAGGGACCGCCATGGGGTATGGCTACACCTTC. Its protein product is CATSRVGTAMGYGYTF.